A single sample gave rise to the 26 T cell receptor beta chains below, sequenced in a study of blood T cell repertoires in COVID-19. Profiled with immunoSEQ multiplex PCR; TCRdb holds only in-frame clones, not every one. The data contain about 210,000 clones, more than 65% of them singletons. Sequencing was done on a sample of peripheral blood. Source of these receptors: a man between 45 and 60 years old with active or convalescent COVID-19.

The chain has TRBV4-3 and TRBJ2-7, with TRBD2 identical over 14 bases. CDR3 length: 19 residues. The ends lost 2 bases at V and 2 bases at J; junction bases unmatched: 11. Germline V gene sequence: CDR1 LGHNA, CDR2 YSLEER. CDR3 protein: CASSQWGQGTSGSPYEQYF. CDR3 nucleotides: TGCGCCAGCAGCCAATGGGGACAGGGGACTAGCGGGAGTCCCTACGAGCAGTACTTC.

The chain employs TRBV4-3 and TRBJ2-5; 7 nucleotides agree with TRBD2. CDR3 length: 15 residues. V was clipped by 1 base and J by 5 bases; unmatched bases: 7. CDR1 and CDR2 (germline): LGHNA, YSLEER. CDR3 DNA: TGCGCCAGCAGCCAAGCTCGGACTAGTTGGGAGACCCAGTACTTC. This codes for CASSQARTSWETQYF.

V and J are TRBV9 and TRBJ1-6; tentative D call: TRBD1 (5 bases). Looked up from germline, CDR1 is SGDLS and CDR2 is YYNGEE. The CDR3 totals 14 residues. V was cut by 0 bases and J by 7 bases, with 8 bases left in between. CDR3 protein: CASSVAGINSPLHF. The CDR3 DNA sequence: TGTGCCAGCAGCGTAGCAGGGATCAATTCACCCCTCCACTTT. Filled out from reference TRBV9 and TRBJ1-6, the complete variable domain reads DSGVTQTPKHLITATGQRVTLRCSPRSGDLSVYWYQQSLDQGLQFLIQYYNGEERAKGNILERFSAQQFPDLHSELNLSSLELGDSALYFCASSVAGINSPLHFGNGTRLTVT.

V usage is TRBV9 and J usage is TRBJ2-2, with 16 positions matching TRBD2. Per the germline V gene, CDR1 is SGDLS and CDR2 is YYNGEE. The J segment lost 0 bases and the V segment lost 2 bases, leaving 7 bases of the junction unmatched. CDR3 size: 20 residues. The CDR3 sequence is CASSVPGLAGGPPNTGELFF. Written as DNA, the CDR3 is TGTGCCAGCAGCGTGCCGGGACTAGCGGGGGGGCCCCCGAACACCGGGGAGCTGTTTTTT.

The rearrangement joins TRBV5-1 to TRBJ1-1; D is undetermined. V was pared by 4 bases and J by 3 bases, with 13 bases between. Germline V gives CDR1 SGHRS, CDR2 YFSETQ. The CDR3 is 14 residues long. The CDR3 sequence: CASSPAGLHTEAFF. The CDR3 bases are TGCGCCAGCAGCCCCGCGGGTCTCCACACTGAAGCTTTCTTT.

Concerning this clone: The sample contains more than one DNA sequence encoding this CDR3. V and J are TRBV4-1 and TRBJ2-5; 9 positions match TRBD2. CDR3 length: 14 amino acids. Trimming took 4 bases from V and 4 from J; bases not matched to a gene: 4. In germline, CDR1 is MGHRA, CDR2 YSYEKL. In DNA, the CDR3 is TGCGCCAGCAGCCTAGCGGGAGAGGGAGAGACCCAGTACTTC. Amino acids: CASSLAGEGETQYF.

The rearrangement uses TRBV7-8 and TRBJ2-2, with D maybe TRBD2 (6 bases). This CDR3 comprises 16 residues. Germline values: CDR1 SGHVS, CDR2 FQNEAQ. V was trimmed by 5 bases and J by 5 bases, leaving 18 bases between them. The CDR3 region is CASSQRDSQRTGELFF. The CDR3 DNA sequence: TGTGCCAGCAGCCAACGGGACTCGCAGCGGACCGGGGAGCTGTTTTTT.

This rearrangement joins TRBV7-9 to TRBJ2-7; D not resolved. Trimming cost V 4 bases and J 4 bases, with 8 bases left between them. The germline CDR1 and CDR2 sequences are SEHNR and FQNEAQ (reference sequence). The CDR3 totals 12 residues. CDR3 nucleotide sequence: TGTGCCAGCAGCTCGAGGTTGTACGAGCAGTACTTC. This translates into CASSSRLYEQYF. The full variable domain, with the rest looked up from reference TRBV7-9 and TRBJ2-7, is DTGVSQNPRHKITKRGQNVTFRCDPISEHNRLYWYRQTLGQGPEFLTYFQNEAQLEKSRLLSDRFSAERPKGSFSTLEIQRTEQGDSAMYLCASSSRLYEQYFGPGTRLTVT.

This clone has a handful of counts. The V call is TRBV15, the J call TRBJ2-3, with 10 nucleotides matching TRBD2. CDR3 length: 22 amino acids. From germline, CDR1 is LNHNV and CDR2 YYDKDF (reference sequence). The junction had 18 bases not matched to a gene; V was cut back by 0 bases and J by 0 bases. The CDR3 here is CATSREMPVLAGDGTSTDTQYF. The DNA of the CDR3 is TGTGCCACCAGCAGAGAGATGCCAGTGCTAGCGGGAGATGGGACTAGCACAGATACGCAGTATTTT. Full variable domain (missing parts from reference TRBV15 and TRBJ2-3): DAMVIQNPRYQVTQFGKPVTLSCSQTLNHNVMYWYQQKSSQAPKLLFHYYDKDFNNEADTPDNFQSRRPNTSFCFLDIRSPGLGDTAMYLCATSREMPVLAGDGTSTDTQYFGPGTRLTVL.

This chain links TRBV7-2 with TRBJ1-1; D is uncertain. This CDR3 is 13 amino acids long. Trimming pared 3 bases from V and 1 base from J, leaving 6 bases between. CDR1 SGHTA and CDR2 FQGNSA come from the germline V gene. The CDR3 is CASSLSENTEAFF. The CDR3 DNA follows: TGTGCCAGCAGCTTGTCAGAGAACACTGAAGCTTTCTTT.

The V and J genes are TRBV7-6 and TRBJ2-5, with 9 nucleotides matching TRBD1. The CDR3 is made up of 16 amino acids. V shed 5 bases, J shed 5 bases, and the junction held 12 bases outside the gene matches. Germline values: CDR1 SGHVS, CDR2 FNYEAQ. The CDR3 nucleotides read TGTGCCAGCAGCCCCGACCGGGACAGGGCCAGGGAGACCCAGTACTTC. Translated: CASSPDRDRARETQYF.

The chain links TRBV6-5 to TRBJ1-4; the match to TRBD1 covers 7 bases. V shed 2 bases, J shed 4 bases, and the junction held 7 bases outside the gene matches. This CDR3 is 16 amino acids long. Per the germline V gene, CDR1 is MNHEY and CDR2 is SVGAGI. This chain's CDR3 is CASSYRRQGGNEKLFF. The CDR3 DNA is TGTGCCAGCAGTTACCGTCGACAGGGAGGTAATGAAAAACTGTTTTTT.

In nucleotides, the CDR3 is TGTGCCAGCAGCCGTACATCAGACAGGGGACTCACCGGGGAGCTGTTTTTT. Protein: CASSRTSDRGLTGELFF. The gene calls are TRBV7-2 and TRBJ2-2, with 8 bases aligning to TRBD1. Germline CDR1 is SGHTA and CDR2 is FQGNSA. CDR3 length equals 17 residues. Germline trimming cut 5 bases from V and 4 bases from J; bases unmatched to any gene: 12.

This clone has a handful of counts. The J gene is TRBJ1-4, the V gene TRBV6-1; 8 bases agree with TRBD1. The length of the CDR3 is 16 residues. The ends lost 4 bases at V and 8 bases at J; junction bases unmatched: 12. Germline V gene sequence: CDR1 MNHNS, CDR2 SASEGT. The DNA for the CDR3 is TGTGCCAGCAGTGCCCAAGGGGGGACAGGCGGAGAAAAACTGTTTTTT. The encoded protein is CASSAQGGTGGEKLFF.

The chain links TRBV10-2 to TRBJ2-3; TRBD1 aligns across 8 bases. The germline V gene encodes CDR1 WSHSY and CDR2 SAAADI. The CDR3 has 13 amino acids. With 9 bases clipped from V and 3 bases from J, the junction kept 5 bases outside the gene matches. The CDR3 protein is CASRQGKTDTQYF. The CDR3 nucleotides are TGCGCCAGTCGACAGGGGAAAACAGATACGCAGTATTTT.

This chain connects TRBV11-3 to TRBJ2-7; weak D call: TRBD2 (7 bases). CDR1 is SGHNT, CDR2 YENEEA, per germline. V lost 6 bases, J lost 5 bases, and 14 bases lay in between. This CDR3 region has 13 residues. CDR3 nucleotide sequence: TGTGCCAGCAGTTTTTGGGGGGGGCACGAGCAGTACGTC. It encodes CASSFWGGHEQYV.

The V call is TRBV5-4, the J call TRBJ2-3, with 9 bases matching TRBD2. The CDR3 runs to 16 residues. Germline lookup yields CDR1 SGHNT and CDR2 YYREEE (reference sequence). Trimming removed 3 bases from V and 0 bases from J; junction bases left unmatched: 5. The CDR3 coding sequence is TGTGCCAGCAGCTCGGGACTAGCCCCTAGCACAGATACGCAGTATTTT. Translated: CASSSGLAPSTDTQYF.

The chain is built from TRBV19 and TRBJ2-1; 10 nucleotides match TRBD2. The CDR3 covers 15 residues. Unmatched junction bases numbered 3, after V lost 5 bases and J lost 2 bases. The V gene's germline CDR1 is LNHDA and CDR2 SQIVND (reference sequence). The CDR3 nucleotides are TGTGCCAGTAGTCCTAGCGGGAGCGCCTACAATGAGCAGTTCTTC. The encoded protein is CASSPSGSAYNEQFF. The whole variable domain, filled in from reference TRBV19 and TRBJ2-1, reads DGGITQSPKYLFRKEGQNVTLSCEQNLNHDAMYWYRQDPGQGLRLIYYSQIVNDFQKGDIAEGYSVSREKKESFPLTVTSAQKNPTAFYLCASSPSGSAYNEQFFGPGTRLTVL.

The DNA of the CDR3 is TGCGCCAGCAGCTCTGGACAGCTCGGTAAAGAGACCCAGTACTTC. Translation gives CASSSGQLGKETQYF. The chain has TRBV5-1 and TRBJ2-5; D is possibly TRBD1 (6 bases). The CDR3 is 15 amino acids. V lost 3 bases and J lost 3, with 15 bases in between. Germline lookup yields CDR1 SGHRS and CDR2 YFSETQ. The whole variable domain, remainder taken from reference TRBV5-1 and TRBJ2-5, is KAGVTQTPRYLIKTRGQQVTLSCSPISGHRSVSWYQQTPGQGLQFLFEYFSETQRNKGNFPGRFSGRQFSNSRSEMNVSTLELGDSALYLCASSSGQLGKETQYFGPGTRLLVL.

V usage is TRBV7-9 and J usage is TRBJ2-5, with 10 bases that match TRBD1. J was trimmed by 5 bases and V by 5 bases; bases with no gene match: 8. This CDR3 is built from 15 residues. From germline, CDR1 is SEHNR and CDR2 FQNEAQ (reference sequence). CDR3 sequence reads: CASSPGTGEWETQYF. The CDR3 DNA sequence: TGTGCCAGCAGCCCCGGGACAGGGGAATGGGAGACCCAGTACTTC.

A remark on this clone: Other DNA sequences in the same sample also yield this CDR3. The chain couples TRBV3-1 (or the pseudogene TRBV3-2) to TRBJ2-3; no clear D. The V end lost 3 bases, the J end lost 4 bases, and 8 bases lay between the germline ends. The CDR3 spans 13 residues. Germline lookup yields CDR1 LGHDT and CDR2 YNNKEL (reference sequence). CDR3 sequence reads: CASSQNLADTQYF. The CDR3 DNA reads as TGTGCCAGCAGCCAGAACCTAGCAGATACGCAGTATTTT.

The chain has TRBV7-8 and TRBJ1-5; 9 bases map to TRBD1. The germline gives CDR1 SGHVS, CDR2 FQNEAQ. The junction had 14 bases not matched to a gene; V was cut back by 4 bases and J by 4 bases. The CDR3 consists of 18 residues. The CDR3, as DNA: TGTGCCAGCAGCTCACATAAACCCGGGACAGGGTCAAATCAGCCCCAGCATTTT. This sequence encodes CASSSHKPGTGSNQPQHF.

This clone has just a few counts. The chain employs TRBV5-4 and TRBJ1-2, with 8 bases aligning to TRBD1. CDR1 is SGHNT and CDR2 is YYREEE in the germline V gene (reference sequence). The ends lost 0 bases at V and 4 bases at J; junction bases unmatched: 8. The CDR3 is 16 residues long. The chain's CDR3 is CASSLGWGQESYGYTF. DNA for the CDR3: TGTGCCAGCAGCTTGGGGTGGGGACAGGAGAGCTATGGCTACACCTTC.

This chain connects TRBV4-3 to TRBJ2-5; D perhaps matches TRBD1 (5 bases). This CDR3 contains 15 residues. Germline CDR1 LGHNA, CDR2 YSLEER. V lost 0 bases to trimming and J lost 2 bases, with 10 bases between them. CDR3 protein: CASSQEGAGQETQYF. The CDR3 DNA reads TGCGCCAGCAGCCAAGAAGGGGCAGGGCAAGAGACCCAGTACTTC.

This CDR3 is CASTPGRGMNTEAFF. The DNA of the CDR3 is TGTGCCAGTACCCCGGGCAGGGGAATGAACACTGAAGCTTTCTTT. The genes are TRBV19 and TRBJ1-1, with D tentatively TRBD1 (6 bases). V lost 7 bases, J lost 0 bases, and 15 bases lay in between. The CDR3 runs to 15 residues. Germline CDR1 reads LNHDA; CDR2 reads SQIVND (reference sequence).

The chain has TRBV2 and TRBJ2-7; D unclear. The germline gives CDR1 SNHLY, CDR2 FYNNEI. The CDR3 contains 12 residues. Trimming shortened V by 10 bases and J by 6 bases, and 16 bases separated the two germline ends. The CDR3 loop reads CATGPYLSEQYV. CDR3 DNA sequence: TGTGCCACCGGTCCCTACCTGAGCGAGCAGTACGTC.